The 13 T cell receptor beta chains below all came from one sample that was sequenced in a study of CD8 T cells in ankylosing spondylitis. TCRdb itself ran the 5' RACE reads through MiXCR, one entry per CDR3 protein. The repertoire holds over 95,000 distinct CDR3 sequences, roughly 8% seen once, with about a tenth in the top ten. The sequenced sample was blood, either unsorted or a sorted T cell fraction (not recorded which). These TCRs come from a male donor with ankylosing spondylitis or in good health (not recorded which).

This clonotype was counted ten times or more. The chain joins TRBV29-1 to TRBJ2-7; 11 positions match TRBD2. Trimming cost V 5 bases and J 3 bases; bases outside gene matches: 3. CDR1 SQVTM and CDR2 ANQGSEA come from the germline V gene. The CDR3 is 13 amino acids. The DNA for the CDR3 is TGCAGCGTTCGACTAGCGGGAAACTACGAGCAGTACTTC. Amino acid sequence: CSVRLAGNYEQYF.

This clonotype has ten or more counts. V usage is TRBV9 and J usage is TRBJ1-1; D is ambiguous. The CDR3 covers 13 residues. V was trimmed by 4 bases and J by 2 bases, leaving 9 bases between them. CDR1 SGDLS and CDR2 YYNGEE come from the germline V gene. CDR3 residues: CASSSGPNTEAFF. The CDR3 coding sequence is TGTGCCAGCAGCTCTGGGCCTAACACTGAAGCTTTCTTT.

The count of this clonotype is one. A much more abundant neighbour one base away suggests this may be a read error. This sequence joins TRBV6-4 and TRBJ2-1, with TRBD2 matching 11 bases. The CDR3 is 15 amino acids. From germline, CDR1 is MRHNA and CDR2 SNTAGT. The CDR3 DNA follows: TGTGCCAGCAGGACCACTAGCGGGAGTGGAAATGAGCCGTTCTTC. Translation: CASRTTSGSGNEPFF.

The chain recombines TRBV4-3 with TRBJ2-2; D might be TRBD2 (5 bases). V was pared by 4 bases and J by 0 bases, with 12 bases between. This CDR3 contains 16 residues. From germline, CDR1 is LGHNA and CDR2 YSLEER. CDR3 bases: TGCGCCAGCAGCCCTGCTAGCAATCCGAACACCGGGGAGCTGTTTTTT. It translates to CASSPASNPNTGELFF.

This clonotype occurred many times. A much more abundant neighbour one base away suggests this may be a read error. V usage is TRBV29-1 and J usage is TRBJ2-7, with D unresolved. CDR3 length equals 11 residues. Germline V gene sequence: CDR1 SQVTM, CDR2 ANQGSEA. V dropped 3 bases and J dropped 5 bases, with 8 bases sitting between them. CDR3 amino acids: CSVELTHEQYF. The DNA of the CDR3 is TGCAGCGTTGAGCTCACCCACGAGCAGTACTTC.

This clonotype was seen at least ten times. J is TRBJ2-7 and V is TRBV12-3 or TRBV12-4, with D perhaps matching TRBD2 (6 bases). This CDR3 is built from 15 residues. Between the trimmed V and J ends, which lost 6 bases and 4 bases, there was a span of 19 bases. The CDR3 coding sequence is TGTGCCAGCAGCCCCTCAACGGGAGTTTCGTACGAGCAGTACTTC. Translation: CASSPSTGVSYEQYF.

This clonotype has ten or more counts. The chain couples TRBV25-1 to TRBJ2-1; weak D call: TRBD2 (6 bases). The CDR3 length is 13 residues. Germline CDR1 MGHDK, CDR2 SYGVNS. The germline V and J ends were trimmed by 4 bases and 12 bases, with 16 bases remaining between them. The CDR3 nucleotides read TGTGCCAGCAGTGGGCCTAGCGAACAAGTGCAGTTCTTC. Encoded protein: CASSGPSEQVQFF.

This clonotype was seen ten or more times. The chain employs TRBV29-1 and TRBJ1-6; no firm D call. CDR1 is SQVTM and CDR2 is ANQGSEA in the germline V gene. V lost 5 bases, J lost 8 bases, and 13 bases lay in between. CDR3 size: 13 residues. CDR3 region: CSVSFGWDSPLHF. Here the CDR3 DNA reads TGCAGCGTTTCATTCGGATGGGATTCACCCCTCCACTTT.

This clonotype came up many times. This chain connects TRBV29-1 to TRBJ1-5; D is possibly TRBD1 (6 bases). The CDR3 extends over 13 amino acids. Germline V gene lookup returns CDR1 SQVTM and CDR2 ANQGSEA. Trimming took off 4 bases at V and 4 bases at J, with 11 bases between the two ends. The DNA for the CDR3 is TGCAGCGTTGCAGGACAGACTAATCAGCCCCAGCATTTT. This encodes CSVAGQTNQPQHF.

At least ten counts were recorded for this clonotype. This chain uses TRBV4-3 with TRBJ1-6; no reliable D call. Trimming removed 1 base at V and 0 bases at J, with 4 bases between. The CDR3 runs to 15 residues. CDR1 and CDR2 (germline): LGHNA, YSLEER. The CDR3 coding sequence is TGCGCCAGCAGCCAAGGGAGCTCCTATAATTCACCCCTCCACTTT. Translating it yields CASSQGSSYNSPLHF.

In this sample, this clonotype turned up a few times. The chain recombines TRBV18 with TRBJ2-3; D is undetermined. Germline CDR1 and CDR2: KGHSH and LQKENI. CDR3 size: 17 residues. V lost 3 bases to trimming and J lost 1 base, with 17 bases between them. The CDR3 loop reads CASSPTRTSEGTDTQYF. The CDR3 region has the DNA TGTGCCAGCTCACCTACAAGGACGTCTGAGGGCACAGATACGCAGTATTTT.

This clonotype was counted many times. Here the CDR3 DNA reads TGCAGCGTCACAGGGGGCGAGGACACTGAAGCTTTCTTT. This gives the protein CSVTGGEDTEAFF. The chain uses TRBV29-1 and TRBJ1-1; TRBD1 aligns across 9 bases. The CDR3 contains 13 residues. The germline gives CDR1 SQVTM, CDR2 ANQGSEA. V lost 6 bases and J lost 3; bases outside the gene matches: 5.

The V gene is TRBV4-1, the J gene TRBJ2-7; TRBD2 is a possible D gene (6 bases). Trimming took off 3 bases at V and 0 bases at J, with 12 bases between the two ends. CDR3 length equals 15 residues. Germline V gene lookup returns CDR1 MGHRA and CDR2 YSYEKL. In DNA, the CDR3 is TGCGCCAGCAGCCAGCGGGACGCGAGCTCCTACGAGCAGTACTTC. As protein: CASSQRDASSYEQYF.